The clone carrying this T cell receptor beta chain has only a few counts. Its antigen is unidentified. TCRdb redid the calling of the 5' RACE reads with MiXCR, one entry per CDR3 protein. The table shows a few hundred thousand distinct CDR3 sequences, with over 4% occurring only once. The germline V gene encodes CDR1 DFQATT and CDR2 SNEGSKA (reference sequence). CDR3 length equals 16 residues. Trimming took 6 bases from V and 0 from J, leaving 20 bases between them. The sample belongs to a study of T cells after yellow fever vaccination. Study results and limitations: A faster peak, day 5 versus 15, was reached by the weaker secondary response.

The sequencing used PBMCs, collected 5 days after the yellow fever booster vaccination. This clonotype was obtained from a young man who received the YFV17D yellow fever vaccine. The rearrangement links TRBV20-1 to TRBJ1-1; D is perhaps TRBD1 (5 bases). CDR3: CSAQFPPRAVNTEAFF. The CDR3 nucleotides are TGCAGTGCCCAATTCCCCCCCAGGGCCGTGAACACTGAAGCTTTCTTT.